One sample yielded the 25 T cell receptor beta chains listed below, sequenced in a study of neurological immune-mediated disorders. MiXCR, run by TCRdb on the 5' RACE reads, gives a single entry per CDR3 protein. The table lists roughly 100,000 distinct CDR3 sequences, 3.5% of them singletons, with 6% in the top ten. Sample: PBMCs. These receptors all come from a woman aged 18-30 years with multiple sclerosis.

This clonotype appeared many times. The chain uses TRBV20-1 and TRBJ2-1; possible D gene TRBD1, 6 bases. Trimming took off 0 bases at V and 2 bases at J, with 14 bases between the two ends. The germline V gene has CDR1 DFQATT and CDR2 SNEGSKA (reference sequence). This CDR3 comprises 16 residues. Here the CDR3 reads CSARDGGGGAYNEQFF. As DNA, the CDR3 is TGCAGTGCTAGAGATGGGGGCGGAGGCGCCTACAATGAGCAGTTCTTC.

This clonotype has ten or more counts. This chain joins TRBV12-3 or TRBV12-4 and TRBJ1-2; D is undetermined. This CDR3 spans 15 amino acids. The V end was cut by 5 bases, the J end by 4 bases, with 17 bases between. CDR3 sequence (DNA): TGTGCCAGCAGTCCCGGCCGAGGATGGAGCTATGGCTACACCTTC. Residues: CASSPGRGWSYGYTF.

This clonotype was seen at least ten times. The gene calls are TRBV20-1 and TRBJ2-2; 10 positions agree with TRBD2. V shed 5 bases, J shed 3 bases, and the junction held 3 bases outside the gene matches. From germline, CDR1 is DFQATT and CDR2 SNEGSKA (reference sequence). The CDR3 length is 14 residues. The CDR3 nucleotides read TGCAGTGCTTCCGGGACTAGCGACACCGGGGAGCTGTTTTTT. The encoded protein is CSASGTSDTGELFF.

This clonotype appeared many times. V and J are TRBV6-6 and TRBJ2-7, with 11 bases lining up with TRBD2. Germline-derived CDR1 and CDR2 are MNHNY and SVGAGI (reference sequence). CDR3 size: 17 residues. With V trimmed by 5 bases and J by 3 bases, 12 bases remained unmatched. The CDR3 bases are TGTGCCAGCAGTCGCACTAGCGGGAGCTCCCTGGTCTACGAGCAGTACTTC. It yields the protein CASSRTSGSSLVYEQYF.

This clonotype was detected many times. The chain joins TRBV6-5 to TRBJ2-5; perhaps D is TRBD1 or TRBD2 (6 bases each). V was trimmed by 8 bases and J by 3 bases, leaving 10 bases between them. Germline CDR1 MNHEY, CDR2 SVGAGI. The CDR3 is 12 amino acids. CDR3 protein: CASGGGEETQYF. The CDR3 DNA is TGTGCCAGCGGGGGCGGGGAAGAGACCCAGTACTTC.

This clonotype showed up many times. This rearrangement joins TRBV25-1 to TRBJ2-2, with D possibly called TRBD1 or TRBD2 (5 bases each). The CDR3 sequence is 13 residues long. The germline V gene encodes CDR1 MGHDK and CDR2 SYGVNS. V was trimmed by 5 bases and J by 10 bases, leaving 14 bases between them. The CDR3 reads CASSRAGRMELFF. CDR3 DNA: TGTGCCAGCAGTAGGGCAGGGAGAATGGAGCTGTTTTTT.

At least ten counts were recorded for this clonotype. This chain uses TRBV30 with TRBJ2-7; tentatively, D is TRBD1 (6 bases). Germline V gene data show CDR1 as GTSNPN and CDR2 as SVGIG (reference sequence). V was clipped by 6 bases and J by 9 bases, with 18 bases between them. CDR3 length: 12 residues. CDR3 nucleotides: TGTGCCTGCAACCATCGACAGGCAGGGCAGTACTTC. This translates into CACNHRQAGQYF.

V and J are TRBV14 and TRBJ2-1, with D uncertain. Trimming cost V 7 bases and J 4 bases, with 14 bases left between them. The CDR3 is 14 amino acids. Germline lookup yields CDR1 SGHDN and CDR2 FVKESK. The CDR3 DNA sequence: TGTGCCAGCACACGGAGTAGTAGTTACAATGAGCAGTTCTTC. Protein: CASTRSSSYNEQFF.

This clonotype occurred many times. The CDR3 region has the DNA TGTGCCAGCAGCCCTTCCCTACTAGCTACCACCGGGGAGCTGTTTTTT. Its protein is CASSPSLLATTGELFF. This chain connects TRBV7-3 to TRBJ2-2, with D maybe TRBD2 (6 bases). The germline CDR1 and CDR2 sequences are SGHTA and FQGTGA. V was trimmed by 5 bases and J by 4 bases, leaving 17 bases between them. The CDR3 has 16 amino acids. The full variable domain, its missing parts supplied by reference TRBV7-3 and TRBJ2-2, is GAGVSQTPSNKVTEKGKYVELRCDPISGHTALYWYRQSLGQGPEFLIYFQGTGAADDSGLPNDRFFAVRPEGSVSTLKIQRTERGDSAVYLCASSPSLLATTGELFFGEGSRLTVL.

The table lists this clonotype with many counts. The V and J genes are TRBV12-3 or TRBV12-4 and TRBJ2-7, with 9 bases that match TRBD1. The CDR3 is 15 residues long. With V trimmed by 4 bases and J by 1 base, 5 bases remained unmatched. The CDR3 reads CASSSKQGASYEQYF. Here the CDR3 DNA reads TGTGCCAGCAGTTCCAAACAGGGGGCTTCCTACGAGCAGTACTTC.

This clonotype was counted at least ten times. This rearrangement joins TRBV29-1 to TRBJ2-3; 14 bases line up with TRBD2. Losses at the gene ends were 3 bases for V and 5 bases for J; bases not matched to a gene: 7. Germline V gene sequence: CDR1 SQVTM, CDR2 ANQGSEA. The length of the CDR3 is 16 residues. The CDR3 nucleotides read TGCAGCGTTGAGCGACTAGCGGGAGGGCCTGGAGATACGCAGTATTTT. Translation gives CSVERLAGGPGDTQYF.

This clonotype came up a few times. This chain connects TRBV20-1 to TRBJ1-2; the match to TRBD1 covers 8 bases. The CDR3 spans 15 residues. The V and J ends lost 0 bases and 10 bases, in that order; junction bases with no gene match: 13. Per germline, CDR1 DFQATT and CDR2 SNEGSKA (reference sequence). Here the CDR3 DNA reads TGCAGTGCTAGAGATCGTTGGGACAGGAAAATTCTCTACACCTTC. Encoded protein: CSARDRWDRKILYTF.

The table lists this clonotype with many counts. This CDR3 reads CASSLRTSGGTVMGYEQYF. As DNA, the CDR3 is TGCGCCAGCAGCCTAAGGACTAGCGGGGGGACAGTGATGGGTTACGAGCAGTACTTC. The chain employs TRBV5-1 and TRBJ2-7; 14 bases line up with TRBD2. The trim removed 4 bases at V and 4 bases at J, leaving 16 bases unmatched. The CDR3 totals 19 residues. CDR1 and CDR2 from the germline V gene are SGHRS and YFSETQ.

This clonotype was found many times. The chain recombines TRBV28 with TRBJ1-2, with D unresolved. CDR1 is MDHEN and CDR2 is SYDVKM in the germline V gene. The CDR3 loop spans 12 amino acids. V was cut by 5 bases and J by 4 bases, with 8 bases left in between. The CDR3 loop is CASSTSVYGYTF. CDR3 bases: TGTGCCAGCAGTACCAGCGTCTATGGCTACACCTTC.

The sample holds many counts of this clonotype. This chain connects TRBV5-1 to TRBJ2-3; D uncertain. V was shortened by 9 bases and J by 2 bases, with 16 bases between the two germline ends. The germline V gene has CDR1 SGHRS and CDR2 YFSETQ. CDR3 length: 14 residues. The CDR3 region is CATAPSHPTDTQYF. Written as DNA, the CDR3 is TGCGCCACCGCGCCGTCCCACCCCACAGATACGCAGTATTTT.

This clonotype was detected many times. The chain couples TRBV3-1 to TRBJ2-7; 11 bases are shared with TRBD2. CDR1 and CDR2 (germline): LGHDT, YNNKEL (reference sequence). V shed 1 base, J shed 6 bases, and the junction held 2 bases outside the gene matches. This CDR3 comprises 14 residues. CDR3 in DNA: TGTGCCAGCAGCCAAGTTACTAGCGGGGGCGAGCAGTACTTC. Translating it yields CASSQVTSGGEQYF.

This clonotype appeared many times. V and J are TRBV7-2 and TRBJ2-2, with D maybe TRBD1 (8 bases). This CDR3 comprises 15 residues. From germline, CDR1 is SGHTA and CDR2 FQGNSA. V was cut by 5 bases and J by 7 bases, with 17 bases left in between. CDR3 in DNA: TGTGCCAGCAGCCATGGACAGGGCGGGGGCGGGGAGCTGTTTTTT. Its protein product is CASSHGQGGGGELFF. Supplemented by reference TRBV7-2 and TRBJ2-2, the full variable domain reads GAGVSQSPSNKVTEKGKDVELRCDPISGHTALYWYRQSLGQGLEFLIYFQGNSAPDKSGLPSDRFSAERTGGSVSTLTIQRTQQEDSAVYLCASSHGQGGGGELFFGEGSRLTVL.

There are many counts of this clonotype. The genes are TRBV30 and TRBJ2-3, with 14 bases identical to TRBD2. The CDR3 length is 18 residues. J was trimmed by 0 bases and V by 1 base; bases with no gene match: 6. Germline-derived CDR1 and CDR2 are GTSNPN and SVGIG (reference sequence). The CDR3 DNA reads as TGTGCCTGGAGTGACACTAGGACTAGCGGGGGGAGCACAGATACGCAGTATTTT. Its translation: CAWSDTRTSGGSTDTQYF.

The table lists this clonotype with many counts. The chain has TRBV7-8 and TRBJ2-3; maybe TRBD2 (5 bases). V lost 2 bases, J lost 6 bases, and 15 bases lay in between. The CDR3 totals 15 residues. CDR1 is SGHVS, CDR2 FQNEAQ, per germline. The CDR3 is CASSLYSDKLDTQYF. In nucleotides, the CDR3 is TGTGCCAGCAGCTTATATAGCGATAAATTGGATACGCAGTATTTT.

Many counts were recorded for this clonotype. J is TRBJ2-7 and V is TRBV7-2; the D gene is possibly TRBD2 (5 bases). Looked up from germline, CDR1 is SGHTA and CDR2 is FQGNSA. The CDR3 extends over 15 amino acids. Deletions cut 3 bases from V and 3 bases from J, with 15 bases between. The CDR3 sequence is CASSFAQDSDYEQYF. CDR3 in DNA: TGTGCCAGCAGCTTCGCTCAGGACTCGGACTACGAGCAGTACTTC.

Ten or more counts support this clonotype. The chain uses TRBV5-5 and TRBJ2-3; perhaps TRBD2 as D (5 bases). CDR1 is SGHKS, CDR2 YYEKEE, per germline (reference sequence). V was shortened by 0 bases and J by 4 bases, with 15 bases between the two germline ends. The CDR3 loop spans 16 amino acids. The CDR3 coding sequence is TGTGCCAGCAGCTTGGACGAGGGTATAGGCGCAGATACGCAGTATTTT. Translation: CASSLDEGIGADTQYF. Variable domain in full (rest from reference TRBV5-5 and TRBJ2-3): DAGVTQSPTHLIKTRGQQVTLRCSPISGHKSVSWYQQVLGQGPQFIFQYYEKEERGRGNFPDRFSARQFPNYSSELNVNALLLGDSALYLCASSLDEGIGADTQYFGPGTRLTVL.

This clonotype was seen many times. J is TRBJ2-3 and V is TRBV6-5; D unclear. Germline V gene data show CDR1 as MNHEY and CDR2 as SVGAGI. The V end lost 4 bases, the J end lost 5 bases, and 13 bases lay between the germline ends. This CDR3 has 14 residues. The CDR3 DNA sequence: TGTGCCAGCAGTTCGTCTTACCCCGTAGATACGCAGTATTTT. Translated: CASSSSYPVDTQYF.

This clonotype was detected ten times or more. CDR3 loop: CASSEVQGGTDTQYF. As DNA, the CDR3 is TGTGCCAGCAGTGAAGTCCAGGGGGGCACAGATACGCAGTATTTT. The rearrangement links TRBV6-1 to TRBJ2-3; 7 nucleotides match TRBD1. The CDR3 length is 15 residues. Looked up from germline, CDR1 is MNHNS and CDR2 is SASEGT. The junction had 2 bases not matched to a gene; V was cut back by 1 base and J by 1 base.

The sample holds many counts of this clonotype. The CDR3 region has the DNA TGTGCCAGCAGCTTCGGTCTACCTCGGTTAGGTACGCAGTATTTT. Its protein is CASSFGLPRLGTQYF. This rearrangement joins TRBV7-2 to TRBJ2-3; D is uncertain. This CDR3 is built from 15 residues. V lost 3 bases to trimming and J lost 8 bases, with 18 bases between them. Germline V gives CDR1 SGHTA, CDR2 FQGNSA. Based on the CDR3 plus reference TRBV7-2 and TRBJ2-3, the full variable domain is GAGVSQSPSNKVTEKGKDVELRCDPISGHTALYWYRQSLGQGLEFLIYFQGNSAPDKSGLPSDRFSAERTGGSVSTLTIQRTQQEDSAVYLCASSFGLPRLGTQYFGPGTRLTVL.

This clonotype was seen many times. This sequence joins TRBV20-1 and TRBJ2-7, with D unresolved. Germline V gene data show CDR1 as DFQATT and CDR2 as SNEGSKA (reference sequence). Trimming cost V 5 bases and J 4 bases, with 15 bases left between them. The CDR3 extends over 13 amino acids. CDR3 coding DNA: TGCAGTGCTCCCGAATTGCCTGGGTACGAGCAGTACTTC. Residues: CSAPELPGYEQYF.